The clone carrying this TCR beta chain was recorded many times. The data stem from a study of T cells in Graves' hyperthyroidism and ophthalmopathy. RNA transcripts gave rise to amplified TCR beta CDR3 regions. Primed by the HTBI set, a first-round RT-PCR was run on the TCR CDR3. MiXCR was run by TCRdb on the multiplex PCR reads, yielding one entry per CDR3 protein. The sample carries about 600,000 distinct CDR3 sequences, about 14% recorded once. Germline-derived CDR1 and CDR2 are MNHEY and SMNVEV (reference sequence). V dropped 7 bases and J dropped 7; count of bases not matched to a gene: 0. The CDR3 loop spans 11 amino acids.

The chain couples TRBV27 to TRBJ2-1; TRBD2 aligns across 8 bases. The TCR originated in a woman aged 50 to 60 with Graves' ophthalmopathy. The sample consisted of blood. The CDR3 spells CASTSGNEQFF. Here the CDR3 DNA reads TGTGCCAGCACTAGCGGGAATGAGCAGTTCTTC.